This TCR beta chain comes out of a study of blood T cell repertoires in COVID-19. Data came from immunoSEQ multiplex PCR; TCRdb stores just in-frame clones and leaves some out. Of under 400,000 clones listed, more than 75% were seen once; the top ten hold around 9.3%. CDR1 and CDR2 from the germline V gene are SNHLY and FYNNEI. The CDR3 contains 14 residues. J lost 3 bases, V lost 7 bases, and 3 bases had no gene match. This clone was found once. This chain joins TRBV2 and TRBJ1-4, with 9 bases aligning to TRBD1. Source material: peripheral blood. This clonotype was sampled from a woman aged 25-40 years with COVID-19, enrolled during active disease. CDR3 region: CASNTGGPNEKLFF. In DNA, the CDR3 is TGTGCCAGCAATACAGGGGGCCCTAATGAAAAACTGTTTTTT.